The 5 T cell receptor beta chains in this list originate from one sample, sequenced in a study of blood T cell repertoires in COVID-19. TCRdb's copy holds only in-frame clones and misses some; the assay was immunoSEQ multiplex PCR. Of some 62,000 clones listed, about nine tenths are singletons. The specimen sequenced was peripheral blood. The receptors here all came from a woman of 80 years or more with acute or convalescent COVID-19.

This chain links TRBV27 with TRBJ1-2, with D perhaps matching TRBD1 (5 bases). Germline V gene data show CDR1 as MNHEY and CDR2 as SMNVEV (reference sequence). This CDR3 is built from 15 residues. With 4 bases removed from V and 1 base from J, the gap between germline ends came to 13 bases. CDR3 DNA sequence: TGTGCCAGCAGTTCGGGACGGGGGGATAACTATGGCTACACCTTC. It codes for CASSSGRGDNYGYTF.

The chain carries TRBV5-1 and TRBJ1-1, with TRBD1 matching over 11 bases. Germline assignment: CDR1 SGHRS and CDR2 YFSETQ. V shed 4 bases and J 4 bases; nucleotides not matched to a gene: 9. The CDR3 spans 16 residues. The CDR3 region has the DNA TGCGCCAGCAGCCCATCCTACGGGACAGGGGGCACTGAAGCTTTCTTT. It translates to CASSPSYGTGGTEAFF.

The gene calls are TRBV19 and TRBJ2-7; TRBD2 might be the D (5 bases). The CDR3 covers 14 residues. The germline CDR1 and CDR2 sequences are LNHDA and SQIVND (reference sequence). V was trimmed by 1 base and J by 2 bases, leaving 9 bases between them. This CDR3 reads CASSIAGKPYEQYF. The DNA for the CDR3 is TGTGCCAGTAGTATAGCGGGGAAACCCTACGAGCAGTACTTC.

The genes are TRBV3-1 (or the pseudogene TRBV3-2) and TRBJ2-7, with D possibly TRBD1 on 5 matching bases. The CDR3 is made up of 16 amino acids. Germline lookup yields CDR1 LGHDT and CDR2 YNNKEL (reference sequence). V lost 0 bases to trimming and J lost 5 bases, with 17 bases between them. CDR3 sequence (DNA): TGTGCCAGCAGCCAAGATCATGTGGACACCCCTGACGAGCAGTACTTC. Protein sequence: CASSQDHVDTPDEQYF.

This rearrangement joins TRBV5-4 to TRBJ2-1, with TRBD1 matching over 11 bases. Germline V lookup: CDR1 SGHNT, CDR2 YYREEE (reference sequence). The length of the CDR3 is 16 residues. Trimming cost V 4 bases and J 1 base; bases outside gene matches: 4. The CDR3: CASSRGQGASYNEQFF. The CDR3 DNA reads TGTGCCAGCAGCAGAGGACAGGGGGCTTCCTACAATGAGCAGTTCTTC.